These 12 T cell receptor beta chains were sequenced from one sample in a study of blood T cells in healthy people across ages. Sample-barcoded 5' priming and a J-beta primer mix drove a second PCR of roughly 7 to 11 cycles. One entry per CDR3 protein, called by TCRdb with MiXCR from the 5' RACE reads. This table holds about 1.8 million distinct CDR3 sequences, 49% found once. The sequencing sample was made of blood. The receptor set was obtained from a middle-aged woman in good health.

A remark on this clonotype: At one end the junction does not follow the germline gene, possibly because of a read error. The chain has TRBV28 and TRBJ2-5; 7 bases line up with TRBD1. The germline V gene has CDR1 MDHEN and CDR2 SYDVKM. This CDR3 region has 14 residues. CDR3 bases: TGTACCAGCAAGTCCCCGGGACAGCAAGAGACCCAGTACTTC. Amino acids: CTSKSPGQQETQYF.

Note on this clonotype: The junction and the germline gene differ at one end; a read error may be behind it. The V and J genes are TRBV12-3 or TRBV12-4 and TRBJ1-5, with D maybe TRBD1 (5 bases). CDR3 length equals 15 residues. The CDR3 DNA reads as TGTGTCAGCAGTGTCCGGGACGGTAGCAATCAGCCCCAGCATTTT. This sequence encodes CVSSVRDGSNQPQHF.

The rearrangement uses TRBV28 and TRBJ2-7; 9 bases are a match to TRBD1. This CDR3 region has 15 residues. With V trimmed by 5 bases and J by 4 bases, 9 bases remained unmatched. The V gene's germline CDR1 is MDHEN and CDR2 SYDVKM. The CDR3 sequence: CASSPGGTGLYEQYF. In DNA, the CDR3 is TGTGCCAGCAGTCCAGGTGGGACAGGGCTGTACGAGCAGTACTTC.

This rearrangement joins TRBV7-2 to TRBJ2-3, with 12 nucleotides matching TRBD2. Trimming at V came to 2 bases and at J to 4 bases, leaving 7 bases not matched to a gene. This CDR3 comprises 17 residues. Germline V lookup: CDR1 SGHTA, CDR2 FQGNSA. Here the CDR3 DNA reads TGTGCCAGCAGCTTAACCGTAGCTAGCGGGGGGGCAGATACGCAGTATTTT. Translation: CASSLTVASGGADTQYF. The variable domain in full, with the rest retrieved from reference TRBV7-2 and TRBJ2-3, is GAGVSQSPSNKVTEKGKDVELRCDPISGHTALYWYRQSLGQGLEFLIYFQGNSAPDKSGLPSDRFSAERTGGSVSTLTIQRTQQEDSAVYLCASSLTVASGGADTQYFGPGTRLTVL.

A few counts support this clonotype. This chain uses TRBV20-1 with TRBJ2-3, with D unclear. The germline V gene has CDR1 DFQATT and CDR2 SNEGSKA (reference sequence). Trimming removed 1 base at V and 2 bases at J, with 13 bases between. The CDR3 is 15 residues long. The CDR3 DNA reads as TGCAGTGCTAGAGTCGTGGGGTCCGCCACAGATACGCAGTATTTT. Translating it yields CSARVVGSATDTQYF.

The chain is built from TRBV7-2 and TRBJ2-3; 9 bases are a match to TRBD2. The CDR3 totals 16 residues. CDR1 and CDR2 (germline): SGHTA, FQGNSA. V lost 4 bases and J lost 5; bases outside the gene matches: 10. The CDR3 region is CASSSLPGLAIDTQYF. In nucleotides, the CDR3 is TGTGCCAGCAGCTCCCTGCCGGGACTAGCAATAGATACGCAGTATTTT.

V and J are TRBV6-6 and TRBJ1-4; 9 bases agree with TRBD1. CDR1 MNHNY and CDR2 SVGAGI come from the germline V gene (reference sequence). The CDR3 contains 15 residues. V dropped 6 bases and J dropped 7; count of bases not matched to a gene: 9. CDR3 DNA: TGTGCCAGCAGGCACACAGGGGGCGTAGTTGAAAAACTGTTTTTT. This sequence encodes CASRHTGGVVEKLFF.

The chain links TRBV29-1 to TRBJ2-5; D uncertain. V shed 3 bases and J shed 0 bases, with 5 bases lying between them. The germline V gene has CDR1 SQVTM and CDR2 ANQGSEA. The CDR3 contains 12 residues. The CDR3 loop is CSVDRDQETQYF. The DNA of the CDR3 is TGCAGCGTTGATAGGGACCAAGAGACCCAGTACTTC.

Worth noting for this clonotype: Just one base apart from a much larger clone, this may be a read error. The CDR3 region is CATVDRTSGGALNEQFF. CDR3 DNA: TGTGCCACCGTGGATAGGACTAGCGGGGGGGCTCTCAATGAGCAGTTCTTC. The J gene is TRBJ2-1, the V gene TRBV24-1, with 15 bases fitting TRBD2. V dropped 9 bases and J dropped 6; count of bases not matched to a gene: 11. The CDR3 sequence is 17 residues long. CDR1 KGHDR and CDR2 SFDVKD come from the germline V gene.

This clonotype was found many times. The chain couples TRBV3-1 to TRBJ2-7, with 9 bases lining up with TRBD1. Germline V gives CDR1 LGHDT, CDR2 YNNKEL (reference sequence). V shed 1 base and J 3 bases; nucleotides not matched to a gene: 4. The CDR3 is made up of 15 amino acids. CDR3 sequence (DNA): TGTGCCAGCAGCCAAGCTGGGACAGGGTACTACGAGCAGTACTTC. Protein product: CASSQAGTGYYEQYF.

This clonotype was counted a few times. The chain couples TRBV12-3 or TRBV12-4 to TRBJ2-1; D is unresolved. CDR3 size: 12 residues. The V end lost 3 bases, the J end lost 9 bases, and 9 bases lay between the germline ends. The CDR3 DNA reads TGTGCCAGCAGTTTTACATATACTGAGCAGTTCTTC. Protein product: CASSFTYTEQFF.

The chain recombines TRBV6-5 with TRBJ2-3; D possibly corresponds to TRBD2 (5 bases). The CDR3 runs to 14 residues. Germline assignment: CDR1 MNHEY and CDR2 SVGAGI. The V end lost 10 bases, the J end lost 6 bases, and 20 bases lay between the germline ends. The CDR3, as DNA: TGTGCCACCACCAACCCCCGGGGTTCGGATACGCAGTATTTT. This codes for CATTNPRGSDTQYF.